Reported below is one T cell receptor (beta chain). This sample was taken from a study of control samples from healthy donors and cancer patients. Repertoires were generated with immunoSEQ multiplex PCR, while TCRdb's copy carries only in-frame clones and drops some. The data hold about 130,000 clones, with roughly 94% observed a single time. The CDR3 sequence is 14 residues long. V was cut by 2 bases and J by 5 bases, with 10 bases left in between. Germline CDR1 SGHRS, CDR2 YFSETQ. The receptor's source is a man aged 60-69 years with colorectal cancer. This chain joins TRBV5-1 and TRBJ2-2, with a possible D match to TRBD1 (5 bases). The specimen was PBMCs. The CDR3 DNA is TGCGCCAGCAGCTTCGGCCAGGGAACCGGGGAGCTGTTTTTT. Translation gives CASSFGQGTGELFF.